This entry features one TCR beta chain sequence. Produced via immunoSEQ multiplex PCR; TCRdb's table is partial and in-frame only. This table holds a few hundred thousand clones, around 85% found once. This sample was taken from a study of blood T cell repertoires in COVID-19. Clinical histories supplied by participants themselves formed the basis of cohort assignment. The sample taken for sequencing was PBMCs or T cells enriched from blood (not recorded which). The clonotype originates from a woman in her 50s who had recovered from COVID-19.

The CDR3: CASSSRYQGNEKLFF. CDR3 DNA: TGTGCCAGCAGCTCCCGATACCAGGGGAATGAAAAACTGTTTTTT. V usage is TRBV7-8 and J usage is TRBJ1-4; D may be TRBD1 (6 bases). CDR1 and CDR2 (germline): SGHVS, FQNEAQ. V gave up 4 bases and J gave up 5 bases, with 14 bases separating them. This CDR3 spans 15 amino acids.